The T cell receptor (beta chain) under discussion was sequenced for a study of Ad26.COV2.S vaccination and SARS-CoV-2 variants. Libraries were prepared by immunoSEQ multiplex PCR; TCRdb keeps only in-frame clonotypes and omits some of them. This table holds roughly 680,000 clones, about 89% found once. Trimming took 0 bases from V and 0 from J; bases not matched to a gene: 9. The CDR3 extends over 18 amino acids. Germline lookup yields CDR1 SGDLS and CDR2 YYNGEE. As for treatment: roughly 19 received Ad26.COV2.S at low or high dose, single or two shots; roughly five received placebo; per-sample allocation not given. Collection of samples fell on day 63 after the first vaccine or placebo injection.

The source material was peripheral blood, sampled in a trial of Ad26.COV2.S vaccine versus placebo. V usage is TRBV9 and J usage is TRBJ2-3; 8 bases match TRBD2. This TCR was recovered from a person between 18 and 59 years old who received the Ad26.COV2.S COVID-19 vaccine or a placebo. CDR3 sequence reads: CASSVGAAGGPSTDTQYF. The CDR3 DNA follows: TGTGCCAGCAGCGTAGGAGCGGCGGGGGGACCAAGCACAGATACGCAGTATTTT.